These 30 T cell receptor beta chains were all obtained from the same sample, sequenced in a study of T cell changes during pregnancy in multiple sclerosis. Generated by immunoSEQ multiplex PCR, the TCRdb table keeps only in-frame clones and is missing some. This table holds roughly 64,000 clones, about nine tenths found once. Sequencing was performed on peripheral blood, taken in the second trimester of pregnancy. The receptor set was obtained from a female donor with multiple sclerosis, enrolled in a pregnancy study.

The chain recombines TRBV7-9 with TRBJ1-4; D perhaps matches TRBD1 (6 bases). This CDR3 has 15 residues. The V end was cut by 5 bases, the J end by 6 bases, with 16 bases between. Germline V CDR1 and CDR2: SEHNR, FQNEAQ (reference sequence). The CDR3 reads CASSPGQSRDEKLFF. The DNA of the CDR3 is TGTGCCAGCAGCCCGGGACAAAGTAGAGATGAAAAACTGTTTTTT.

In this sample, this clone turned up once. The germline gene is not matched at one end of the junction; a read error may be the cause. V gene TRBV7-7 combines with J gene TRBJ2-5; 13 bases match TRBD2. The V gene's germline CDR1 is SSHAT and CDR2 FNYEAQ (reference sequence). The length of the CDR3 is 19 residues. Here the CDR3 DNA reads TGTGCTAGCAGCTTAGGTTGGACTAGCGGGGGTACGCGGGGTGAGACCCAGTACTTC. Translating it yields CASSLGWTSGGTRGETQYF.

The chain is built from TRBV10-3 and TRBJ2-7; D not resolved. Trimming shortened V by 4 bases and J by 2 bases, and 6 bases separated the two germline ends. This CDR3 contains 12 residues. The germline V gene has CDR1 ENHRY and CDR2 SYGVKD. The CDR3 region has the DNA TGTGCCATCAGTGGTACAGCCTACGAGCAGTACTTC. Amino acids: CAISGTAYEQYF.

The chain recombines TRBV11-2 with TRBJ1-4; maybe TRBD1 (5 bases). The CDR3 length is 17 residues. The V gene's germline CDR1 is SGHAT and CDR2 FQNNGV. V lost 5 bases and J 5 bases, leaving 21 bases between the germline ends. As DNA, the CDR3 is TGTGCCAGCAGCCCCTGGGGGGTGCAGCCGCCGAATGAAAAACTGTTTTTT. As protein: CASSPWGVQPPNEKLFF. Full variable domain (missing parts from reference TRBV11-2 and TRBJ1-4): EAGVAQSPRYKIIEKRQSVAFWCNPISGHATLYWYQQILGQGPKLLIQFQNNGVVDDSQLPKDRFSAERLKGVDSTLKIQPAKLEDSAVYLCASSPWGVQPPNEKLFFGSGTQLSVL.

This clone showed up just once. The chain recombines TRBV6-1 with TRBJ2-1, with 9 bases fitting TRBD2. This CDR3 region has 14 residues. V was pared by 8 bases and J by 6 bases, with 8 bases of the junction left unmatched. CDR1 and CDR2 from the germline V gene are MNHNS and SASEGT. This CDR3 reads CASGWGLAANEQFF. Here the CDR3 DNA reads TGTGCCAGCGGGTGGGGACTAGCCGCCAATGAGCAGTTCTTC.

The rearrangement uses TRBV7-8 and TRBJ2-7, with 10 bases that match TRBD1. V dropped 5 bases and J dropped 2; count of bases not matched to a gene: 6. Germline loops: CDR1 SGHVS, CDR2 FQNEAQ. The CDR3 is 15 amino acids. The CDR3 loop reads CASSPRTGGPYEQYF. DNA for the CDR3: TGTGCCAGCAGCCCCCGGACAGGGGGGCCCTACGAGCAGTACTTC.

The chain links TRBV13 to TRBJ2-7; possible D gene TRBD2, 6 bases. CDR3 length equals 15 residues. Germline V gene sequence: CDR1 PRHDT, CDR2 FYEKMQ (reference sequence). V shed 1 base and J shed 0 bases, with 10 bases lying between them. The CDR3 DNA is TGTGCCAGCAGCTTAGAGGTGGGGGGCTCCTACGAGCAGTACTTC. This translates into CASSLEVGGSYEQYF.

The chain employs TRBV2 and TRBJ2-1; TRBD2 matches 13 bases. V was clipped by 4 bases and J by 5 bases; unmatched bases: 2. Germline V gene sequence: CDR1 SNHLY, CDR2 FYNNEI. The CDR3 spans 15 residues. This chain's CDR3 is CASSVLAGGHNEQFF. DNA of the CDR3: TGTGCCAGCAGTGTACTAGCGGGGGGGCACAATGAGCAGTTCTTC.

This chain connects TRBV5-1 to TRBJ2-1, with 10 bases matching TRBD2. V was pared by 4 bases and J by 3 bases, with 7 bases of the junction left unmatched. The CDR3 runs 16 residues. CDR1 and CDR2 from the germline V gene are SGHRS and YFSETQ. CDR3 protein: CASSHSGGTHYNEQFF. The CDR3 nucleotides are TGCGCCAGCAGCCATAGCGGGGGGACACACTACAATGAGCAGTTCTTC.

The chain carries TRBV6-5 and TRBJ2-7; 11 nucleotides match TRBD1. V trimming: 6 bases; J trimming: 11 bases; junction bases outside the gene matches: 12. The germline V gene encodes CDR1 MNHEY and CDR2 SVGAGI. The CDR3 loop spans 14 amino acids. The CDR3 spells CASREAWTGGVEYF. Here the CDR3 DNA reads TGTGCCAGCAGGGAGGCCTGGACAGGGGGCGTGGAGTACTTC.

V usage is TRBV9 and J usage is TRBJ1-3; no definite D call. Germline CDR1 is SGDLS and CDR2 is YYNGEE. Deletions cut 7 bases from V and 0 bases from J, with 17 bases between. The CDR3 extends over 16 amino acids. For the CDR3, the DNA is TGTGCCAGCGGCCGGGAGCTCGCACACTCTGGAAACACCATATATTTT. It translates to CASGRELAHSGNTIYF.

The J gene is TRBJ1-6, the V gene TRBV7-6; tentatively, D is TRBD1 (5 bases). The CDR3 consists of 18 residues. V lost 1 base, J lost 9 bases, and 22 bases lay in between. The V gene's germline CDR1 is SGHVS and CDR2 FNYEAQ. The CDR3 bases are TGTGCCAGCAGCTTAGAGCCCCCCGGGGCGCGGGGGAGTTCACCCCTCCACTTT. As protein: CASSLEPPGARGSSPLHF.

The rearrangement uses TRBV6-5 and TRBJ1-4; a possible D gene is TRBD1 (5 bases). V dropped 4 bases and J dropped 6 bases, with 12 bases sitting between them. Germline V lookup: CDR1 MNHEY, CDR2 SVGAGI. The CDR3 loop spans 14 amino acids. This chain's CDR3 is CASSSWQGDEKLFF. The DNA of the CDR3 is TGTGCCAGCAGTTCGTGGCAGGGCGATGAAAAACTGTTTTTT.

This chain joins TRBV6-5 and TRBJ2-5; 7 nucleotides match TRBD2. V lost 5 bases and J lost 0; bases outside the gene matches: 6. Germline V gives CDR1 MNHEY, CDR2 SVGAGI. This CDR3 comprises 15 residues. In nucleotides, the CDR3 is TGTGCCAGCAGTGGGACTACCTTGTACCAAGAGACCCAGTACTTC. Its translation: CASSGTTLYQETQYF.

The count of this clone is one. CDR3 bases: TGCGCCAGCAGCTCGGAGATCTGGACTGAAGCTTTCTTT. As protein: CASSSEIWTEAFF. The gene calls are TRBV5-1 and TRBJ1-1; no definite D call. Germline V gene lookup returns CDR1 SGHRS and CDR2 YFSETQ. Trimming shortened V by 3 bases and J by 5 bases, and 11 bases separated the two germline ends. The CDR3 length is 13 residues.

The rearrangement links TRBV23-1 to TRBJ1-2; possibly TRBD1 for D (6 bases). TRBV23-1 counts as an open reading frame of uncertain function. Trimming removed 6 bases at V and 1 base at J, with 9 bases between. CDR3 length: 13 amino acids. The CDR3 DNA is TGCGCCAGCAGCACAGGGCTTAACTATGGCTACACCTTC. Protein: CASSTGLNYGYTF.

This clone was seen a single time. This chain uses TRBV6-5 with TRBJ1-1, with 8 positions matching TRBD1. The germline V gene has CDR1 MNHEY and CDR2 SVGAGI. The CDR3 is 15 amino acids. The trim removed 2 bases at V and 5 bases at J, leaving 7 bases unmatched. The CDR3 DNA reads TGTGCCAGCAGTTACGGGCAGGGGGCAGGGACTGAAGCTTTCTTT. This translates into CASSYGQGAGTEAFF.

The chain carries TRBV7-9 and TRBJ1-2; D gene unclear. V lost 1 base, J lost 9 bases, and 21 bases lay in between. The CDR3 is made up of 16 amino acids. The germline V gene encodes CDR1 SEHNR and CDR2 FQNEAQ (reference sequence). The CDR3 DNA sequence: TGTGCCAGCAGCTTAGGAGGGTTTTATGGGCGAATGAGCTACACCTTC. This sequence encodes CASSLGGFYGRMSYTF.

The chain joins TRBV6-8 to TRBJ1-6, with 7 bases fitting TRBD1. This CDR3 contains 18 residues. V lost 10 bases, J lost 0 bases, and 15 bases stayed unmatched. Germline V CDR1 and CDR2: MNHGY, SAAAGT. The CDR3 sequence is CATTDREPTRSYNSPLHF. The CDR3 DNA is TGTGCCACAACCGACAGGGAGCCCACCCGCTCCTATAATTCACCCCTCCACTTT.

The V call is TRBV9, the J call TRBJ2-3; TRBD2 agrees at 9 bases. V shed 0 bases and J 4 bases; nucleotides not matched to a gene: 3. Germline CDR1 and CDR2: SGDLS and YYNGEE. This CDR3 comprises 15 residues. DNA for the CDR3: TGTGCCAGCAGCGTAGGCGGCGGGGGGGCAGATACGCAGTATTTT. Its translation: CASSVGGGGADTQYF.

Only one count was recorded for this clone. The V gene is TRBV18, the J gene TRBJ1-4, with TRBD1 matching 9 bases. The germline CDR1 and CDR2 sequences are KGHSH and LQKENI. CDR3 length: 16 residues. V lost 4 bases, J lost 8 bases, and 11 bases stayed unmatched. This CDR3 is CASSQEQGAGDEKLFF. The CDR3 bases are TGTGCCAGCTCACAAGAACAGGGGGCGGGAGACGAAAAACTGTTTTTT.

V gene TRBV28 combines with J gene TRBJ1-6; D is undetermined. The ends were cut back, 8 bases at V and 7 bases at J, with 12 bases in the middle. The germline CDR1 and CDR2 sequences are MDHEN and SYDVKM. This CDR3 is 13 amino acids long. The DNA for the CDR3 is TGTGCCAGCCGATTGCAGTACAATTCACCCCTCCACTTT. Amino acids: CASRLQYNSPLHF.

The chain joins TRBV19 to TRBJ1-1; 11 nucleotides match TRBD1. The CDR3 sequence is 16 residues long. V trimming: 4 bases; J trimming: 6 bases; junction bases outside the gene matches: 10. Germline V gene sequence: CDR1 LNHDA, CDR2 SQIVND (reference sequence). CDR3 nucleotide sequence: TGTGCCAGTAGTACAAAGCCCGGGACAGGGGGTTCTGAAGCTTTCTTT. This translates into CASSTKPGTGGSEAFF.

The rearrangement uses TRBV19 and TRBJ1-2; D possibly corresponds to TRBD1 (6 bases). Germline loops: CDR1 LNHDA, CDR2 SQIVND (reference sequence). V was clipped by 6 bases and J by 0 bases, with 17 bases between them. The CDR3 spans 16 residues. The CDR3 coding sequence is TGTGCCAGTAGGAAGTTCGGACAGTCAGCTAACTATGGCTACACCTTC. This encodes CASRKFGQSANYGYTF. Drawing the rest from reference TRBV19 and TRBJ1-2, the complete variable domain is DGGITQSPKYLFRKEGQNVTLSCEQNLNHDAMYWYRQDPGQGLRLIYYSQIVNDFQKGDIAEGYSVSREKKESFPLTVTSAQKNPTAFYLCASRKFGQSANYGYTFGSGTRLTVV.

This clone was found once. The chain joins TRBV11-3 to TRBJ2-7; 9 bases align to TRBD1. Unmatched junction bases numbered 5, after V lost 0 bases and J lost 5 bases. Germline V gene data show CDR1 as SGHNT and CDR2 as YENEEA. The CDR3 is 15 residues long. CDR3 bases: TGTGCCAGCAGCTTAGAAACCGGGACAGGGAACGAGCAGTACTTC. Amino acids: CASSLETGTGNEQYF.

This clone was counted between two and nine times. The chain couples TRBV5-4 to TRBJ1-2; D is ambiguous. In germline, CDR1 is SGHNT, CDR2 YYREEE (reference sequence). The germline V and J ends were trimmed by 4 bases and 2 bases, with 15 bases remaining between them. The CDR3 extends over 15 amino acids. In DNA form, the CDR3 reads TGTGCCAGCAGCCTGACAAGCTCATTAAACTATGGCTACACCTTC. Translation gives CASSLTSSLNYGYTF.

CDR3 sequence (DNA): TGCAGCGTTGACCTTCATCTCAGGGTGGGCGAGACCCAGTACTTC. Its translation is CSVDLHLRVGETQYF. The chain combines TRBV29-1 with TRBJ2-5, with a weak D call TRBD1 (5 bases). Germline V gene sequence: CDR1 SQVTM, CDR2 ANQGSEA. The CDR3 covers 15 residues. Trimming stripped 3 bases from V and 5 bases from J, with 19 bases between.

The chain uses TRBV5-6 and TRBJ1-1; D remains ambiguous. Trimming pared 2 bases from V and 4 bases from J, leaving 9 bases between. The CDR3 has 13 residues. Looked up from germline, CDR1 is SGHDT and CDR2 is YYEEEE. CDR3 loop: CASSLLRSTEAFF. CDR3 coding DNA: TGTGCCAGCAGCTTACTACGATCCACTGAAGCTTTCTTT.

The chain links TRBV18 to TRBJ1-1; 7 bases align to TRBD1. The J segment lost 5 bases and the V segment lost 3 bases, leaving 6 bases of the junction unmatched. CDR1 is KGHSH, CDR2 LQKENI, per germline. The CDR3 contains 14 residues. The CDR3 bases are TGTGCCAGCTCACCCCTAGGGGGCGAGACTGAAGCTTTCTTT. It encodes CASSPLGGETEAFF.

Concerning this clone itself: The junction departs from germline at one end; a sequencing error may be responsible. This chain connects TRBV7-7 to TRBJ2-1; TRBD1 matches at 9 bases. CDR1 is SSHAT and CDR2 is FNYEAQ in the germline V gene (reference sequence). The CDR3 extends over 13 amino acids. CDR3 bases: TGTGCTAGCAGCGAGGACAGGGGAGGGGAGCAGTTCTTC. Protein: CASSEDRGGEQFF.